One sample yielded the 16 T cell receptor beta chains listed below, sequenced in a study of T cells in tuberculosis. Described time point: new active TB diagnosis, blood taken before or within 7 days of starting treatment. The method was immunoSEQ multiplex PCR; TCRdb's version includes in-frame clones alone and lacks a portion of them. The sample yields about 33,000 clones, roughly 85% seen once. The starting material was PBMCs, obtained at tuberculosis diagnosis. Every receptor here comes from an adult with tuberculosis.

The gene calls are TRBV2 and TRBJ2-7; TRBD1 matches 9 bases. V lost 6 bases and J lost 2; bases outside the gene matches: 8. The CDR3 totals 15 residues. Looked up from germline, CDR1 is SNHLY and CDR2 is FYNNEI. In DNA form, the CDR3 reads TGTGCCAGCAGCGACTGGGACAGGGAAGCCTACGAGCAGTACTTC. Translation gives CASSDWDREAYEQYF.

The chain carries TRBV5-1 and TRBJ2-1, with TRBD1 identical over 8 bases. The CDR3 is 15 amino acids. Germline V gene sequence: CDR1 SGHRS, CDR2 YFSETQ. After removal of 0 bases from V and 7 bases from J, the junction contained 6 bases not matched to a gene. The CDR3 sequence is CASSLVQGAGNEQFF. In DNA, the CDR3 is TGCGCCAGCAGCTTGGTGCAGGGGGCAGGGAATGAGCAGTTCTTC.

The chain is built from TRBV15 and TRBJ2-3; no clear D. This CDR3 spans 14 amino acids. V was cut by 1 base and J by 6 bases, with 11 bases left in between. CDR1 LNHNV and CDR2 YYDKDF come from the germline V gene (reference sequence). This chain's CDR3 is CATSRGPPPDTQYF. The CDR3 region has the DNA TGTGCCACCAGCAGAGGGCCCCCCCCGGATACGCAGTATTTT.

This chain uses TRBV5-1 with TRBJ1-3; D may be TRBD1 (6 bases). CDR3 length: 16 amino acids. CDR1 is SGHRS and CDR2 is YFSETQ in the germline V gene. V was trimmed by 4 bases and J by 3 bases, leaving 17 bases between them. The CDR3 loop is CASSLTGGAGGNTIYF. The CDR3 bases are TGCGCCAGCAGCCTAACCGGGGGGGCAGGTGGAAACACCATATATTTT.

This chain uses TRBV5-5 with TRBJ1-1, with TRBD1 identical over 7 bases. The trim removed 4 bases at V and 1 base at J, leaving 10 bases unmatched. Per germline, CDR1 SGHKS and CDR2 YYEKEE (reference sequence). This CDR3 is 16 amino acids long. The CDR3 DNA reads TGTGCCAGCAGCGCCCCAGAGGGGGCTAGGAACACTGAAGCTTTCTTT. Protein: CASSAPEGARNTEAFF.

This sequence joins TRBV28 and TRBJ1-5; 7 bases are a match to TRBD1. CDR3 length: 13 residues. The V segment lost 2 bases and the J segment 11 bases; nucleotides outside the gene matches: 6. Germline V gene lookup returns CDR1 MDHEN and CDR2 SYDVKM. CDR3 DNA sequence: TGTGCCAGCAGTTTAGACAGGGTGGCGACCCAGCATTTT. The encoded protein is CASSLDRVATQHF.

The chain couples TRBV7-2 to TRBJ2-1; TRBD2 matches at 11 bases. Germline assignment: CDR1 SGHTA and CDR2 FQGNSA. The CDR3 covers 14 residues. The J segment lost 9 bases and the V segment lost 5 bases, leaving 6 bases of the junction unmatched. The CDR3 nucleotides are TGTGCCAGCAGCCCTGGGACTAGCGGCGGTGAGCAGTTCTTC. Residues: CASSPGTSGGEQFF.

This chain connects TRBV28 to TRBJ1-2; 9 bases match TRBD1. The CDR3 loop spans 14 amino acids. The V segment lost 4 bases and the J segment 3 bases; nucleotides outside the gene matches: 3. Germline loops: CDR1 MDHEN, CDR2 SYDVKM. The CDR3 loop reads CASSSGTGHYGYTF. The DNA for the CDR3 is TGTGCCAGCAGTTCGGGGACAGGGCACTATGGCTACACCTTC.

This rearrangement joins TRBV28 to TRBJ2-7; maybe TRBD1 (5 bases). Trimming removed 7 bases at V and 0 bases at J, with 19 bases between. The CDR3 has 16 amino acids. The germline V gene has CDR1 MDHEN and CDR2 SYDVKM. The CDR3 reads CASITPQGGSSYEQYF. The CDR3 region has the DNA TGTGCCAGCATCACCCCCCAGGGCGGAAGCTCCTACGAGCAGTACTTC.

The chain links TRBV14 to TRBJ2-7; 7 nucleotides agree with TRBD2. The V gene end was trimmed by 4 bases and the J gene end by 6 bases; junction bases not matched to a gene: 3. The CDR3 has 12 amino acids. Germline V gene data show CDR1 as SGHDN and CDR2 as FVKESK. The CDR3 DNA reads as TGTGCCAGCAGCCTGGGGGGGTTCGAGCAGTACTTC. Translating gives CASSLGGFEQYF.

This chain joins TRBV25-1 and TRBJ2-3; 8 positions match TRBD2. J lost 2 bases, V lost 5 bases, and 3 bases had no gene match. The CDR3 has 14 amino acids. Germline V gene sequence: CDR1 MGHDK, CDR2 SYGVNS. The CDR3 loop is CASSRAGATDTQYF. Written as DNA, the CDR3 is TGTGCCAGCAGTAGAGCGGGGGCCACAGATACGCAGTATTTT.

The rearrangement links TRBV2 to TRBJ2-7; TRBD1 matches at 10 bases. This CDR3 has 14 amino acids. CDR1 and CDR2 (germline): SNHLY, FYNNEI. Trimming removed 9 bases from V and 1 base from J; junction bases left unmatched: 6. CDR3 region: CASGGQGISYEQYF. For the CDR3, the DNA is TGTGCCAGTGGGGGACAGGGGATTTCCTACGAGCAGTACTTC.

The chain is built from TRBV7-2 and TRBJ2-7, with 10 bases matching TRBD2. CDR1 and CDR2 (germline): SGHTA, FQGNSA. The J segment lost 6 bases and the V segment lost 6 bases, leaving 11 bases of the junction unmatched. The CDR3 sequence is 15 residues long. CDR3: CASSPNSGRASEQYF. The CDR3 bases are TGTGCCAGCAGTCCAAACAGCGGGAGGGCCTCCGAGCAGTACTTC.

The chain couples TRBV4-3 to TRBJ1-1; D gene ambiguous. Germline lookup yields CDR1 LGHNA and CDR2 YSLEER. The CDR3 runs to 12 residues. Trimming took off 3 bases at V and 8 bases at J, with 10 bases between the two ends. CDR3 protein: CASSHDRREAFF. Here the CDR3 DNA reads TGCGCCAGCAGCCACGACCGCAGGGAAGCTTTCTTT.

This clone has just one count. V is TRBV19 and J is TRBJ1-2; D unresolved. V gave up 10 bases and J gave up 4 bases, with 31 bases separating them. This CDR3 spans 18 amino acids. CDR1 and CDR2 (germline): LNHDA, SQIVND (reference sequence). DNA of the CDR3: TGTGCCACGGCCTCTCGCGTCCCCTCTCGTGGCAGGATCTATGGCTACACCTTC. Its translation is CATASRVPSRGRIYGYTF. The full variable domain, its missing parts supplied by reference TRBV19 and TRBJ1-2, is DGGITQSPKYLFRKEGQNVTLSCEQNLNHDAMYWYRQDPGQGLRLIYYSQIVNDFQKGDIAEGYSVSREKKESFPLTVTSAQKNPTAFYLCATASRVPSRGRIYGYTFGSGTRLTVV.

The chain links TRBV6-1 to TRBJ1-1; D is undetermined. The germline CDR1 and CDR2 sequences are MNHNS and SASEGT. V lost 7 bases, J lost 8 bases, and 11 bases lay in between. CDR3 length: 11 residues. The CDR3 DNA reads as TGTGCCAGCATGAGGGCCTACGAAGCTTTCTTT. Residues: CASMRAYEAFF.